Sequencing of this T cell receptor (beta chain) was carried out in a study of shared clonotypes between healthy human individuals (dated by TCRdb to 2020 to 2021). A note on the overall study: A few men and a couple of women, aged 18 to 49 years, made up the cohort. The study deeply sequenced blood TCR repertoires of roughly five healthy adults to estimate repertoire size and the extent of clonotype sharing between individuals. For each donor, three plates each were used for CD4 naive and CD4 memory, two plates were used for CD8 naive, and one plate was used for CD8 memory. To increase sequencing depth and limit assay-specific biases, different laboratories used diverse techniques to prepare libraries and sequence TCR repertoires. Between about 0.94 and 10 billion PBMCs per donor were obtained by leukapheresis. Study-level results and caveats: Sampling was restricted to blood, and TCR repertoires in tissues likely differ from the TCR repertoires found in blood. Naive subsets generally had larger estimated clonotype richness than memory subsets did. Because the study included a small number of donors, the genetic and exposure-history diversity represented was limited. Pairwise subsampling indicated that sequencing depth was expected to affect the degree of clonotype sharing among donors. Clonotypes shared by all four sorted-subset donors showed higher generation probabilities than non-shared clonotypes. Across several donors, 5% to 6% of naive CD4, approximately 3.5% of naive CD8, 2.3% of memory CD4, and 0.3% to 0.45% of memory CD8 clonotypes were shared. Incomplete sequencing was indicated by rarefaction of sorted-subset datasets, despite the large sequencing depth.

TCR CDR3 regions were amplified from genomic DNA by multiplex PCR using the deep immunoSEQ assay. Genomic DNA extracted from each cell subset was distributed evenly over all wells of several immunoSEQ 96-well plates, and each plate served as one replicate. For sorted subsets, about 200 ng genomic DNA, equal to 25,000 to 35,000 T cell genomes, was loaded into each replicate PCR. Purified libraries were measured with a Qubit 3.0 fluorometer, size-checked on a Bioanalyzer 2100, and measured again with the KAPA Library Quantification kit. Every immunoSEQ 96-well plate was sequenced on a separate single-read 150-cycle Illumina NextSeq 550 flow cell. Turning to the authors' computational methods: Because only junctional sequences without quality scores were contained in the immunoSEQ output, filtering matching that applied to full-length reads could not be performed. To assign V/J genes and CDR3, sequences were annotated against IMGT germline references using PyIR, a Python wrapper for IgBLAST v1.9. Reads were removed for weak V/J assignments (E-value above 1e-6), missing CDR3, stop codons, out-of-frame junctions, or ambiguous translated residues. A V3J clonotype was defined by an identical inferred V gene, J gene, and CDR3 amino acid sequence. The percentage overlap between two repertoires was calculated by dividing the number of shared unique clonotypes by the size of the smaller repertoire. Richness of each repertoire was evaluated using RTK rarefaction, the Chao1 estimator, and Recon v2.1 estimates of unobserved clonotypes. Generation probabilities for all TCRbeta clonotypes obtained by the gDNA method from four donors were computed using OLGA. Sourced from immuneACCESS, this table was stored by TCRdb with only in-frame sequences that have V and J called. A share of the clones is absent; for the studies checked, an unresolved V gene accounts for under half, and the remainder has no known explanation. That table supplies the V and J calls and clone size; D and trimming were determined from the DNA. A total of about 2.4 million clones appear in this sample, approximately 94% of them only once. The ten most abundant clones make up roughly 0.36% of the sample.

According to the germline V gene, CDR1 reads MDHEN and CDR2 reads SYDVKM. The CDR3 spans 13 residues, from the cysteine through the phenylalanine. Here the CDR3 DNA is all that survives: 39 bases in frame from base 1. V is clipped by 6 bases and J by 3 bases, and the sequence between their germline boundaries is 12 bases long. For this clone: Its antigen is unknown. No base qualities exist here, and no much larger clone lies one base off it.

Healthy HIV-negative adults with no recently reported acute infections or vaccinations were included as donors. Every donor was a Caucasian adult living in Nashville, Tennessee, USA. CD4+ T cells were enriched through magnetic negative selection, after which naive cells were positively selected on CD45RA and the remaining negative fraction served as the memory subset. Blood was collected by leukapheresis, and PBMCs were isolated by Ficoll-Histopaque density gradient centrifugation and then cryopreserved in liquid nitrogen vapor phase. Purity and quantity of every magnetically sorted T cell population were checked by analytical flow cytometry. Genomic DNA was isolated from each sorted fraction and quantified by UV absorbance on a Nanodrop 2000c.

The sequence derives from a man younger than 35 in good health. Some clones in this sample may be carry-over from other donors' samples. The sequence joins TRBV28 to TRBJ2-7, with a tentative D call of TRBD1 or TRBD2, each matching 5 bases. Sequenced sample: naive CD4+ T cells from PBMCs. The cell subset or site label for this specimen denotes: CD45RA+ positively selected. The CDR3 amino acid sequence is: CASSRGGDYEQYF. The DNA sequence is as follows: TGTGCCAGCAGCCGTGGGGGAGACTACGAGCAGTACTTC.